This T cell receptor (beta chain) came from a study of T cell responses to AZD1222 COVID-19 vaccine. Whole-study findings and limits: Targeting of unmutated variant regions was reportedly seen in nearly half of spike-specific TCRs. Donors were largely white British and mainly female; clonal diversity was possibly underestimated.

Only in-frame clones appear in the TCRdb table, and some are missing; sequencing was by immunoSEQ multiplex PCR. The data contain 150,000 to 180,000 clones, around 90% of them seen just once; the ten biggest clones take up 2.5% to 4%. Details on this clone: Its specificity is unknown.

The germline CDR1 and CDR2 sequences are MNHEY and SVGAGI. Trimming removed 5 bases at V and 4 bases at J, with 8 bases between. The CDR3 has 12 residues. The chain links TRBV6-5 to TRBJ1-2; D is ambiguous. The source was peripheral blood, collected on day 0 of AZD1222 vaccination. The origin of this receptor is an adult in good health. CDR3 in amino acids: CASSNPGYGYTF. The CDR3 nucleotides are TGTGCCAGCAGTAACCCGGGCTATGGCTACACCTTC.